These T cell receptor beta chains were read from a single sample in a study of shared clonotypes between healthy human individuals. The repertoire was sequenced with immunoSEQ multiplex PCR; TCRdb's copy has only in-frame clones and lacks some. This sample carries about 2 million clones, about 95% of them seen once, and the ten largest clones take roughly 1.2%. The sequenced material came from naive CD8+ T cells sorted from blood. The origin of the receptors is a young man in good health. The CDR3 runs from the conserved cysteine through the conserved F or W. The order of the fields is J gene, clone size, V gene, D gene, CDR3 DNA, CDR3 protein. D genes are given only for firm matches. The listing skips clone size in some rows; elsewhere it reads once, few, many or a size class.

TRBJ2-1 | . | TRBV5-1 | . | TGCGCCAGCAGCCCGGACCCAGGGGACACCAATGAGCAGTTCTTC | CASSPDPGDTNEQFF
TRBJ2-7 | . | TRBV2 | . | TGTGCCAGCAGTGAATCTGGACAGATCTACGAGCAGTACTTC | CASSESGQIYEQYF
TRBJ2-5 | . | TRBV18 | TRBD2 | TGTGCCAGCTCCCACGGACTAGACCAAGAGACCCAGTACTTC | CASSHGLDQETQYF
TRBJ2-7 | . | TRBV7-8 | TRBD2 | TGTGCCAGCAGCTTGGGACTAGCGGGGTCAAGCTCCTACGAGCAGTACTTC | CASSLGLAGSSSYEQYF
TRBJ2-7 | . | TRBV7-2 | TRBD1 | TGTGCCAGCAGCCGGGACAGGGCCTACGAGCAGTACTTC | CASSRDRAYEQYF
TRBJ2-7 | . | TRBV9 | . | TGTGCCAGCAGCGGTAGTTCTCCATACGAGCAGTACTTC | CASSGSSPYEQYF
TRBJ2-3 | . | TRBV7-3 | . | TGTGCCAGCAGCCCCTCGGAGGGATTGGGGGATACGCAGTATTTT | CASSPSEGLGDTQYF
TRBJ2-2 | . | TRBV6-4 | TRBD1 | TGTGCCAGAACTCGACAGGGTAAGAACACCGGGGAGCTGTTTTTT | CARTRQGKNTGELFF
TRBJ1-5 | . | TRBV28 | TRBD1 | TGTGCCAGCAGTTTAGGACAGGGTGCCCCTAAGCCCCAGCATTTT | CASSLGQGAPKPQHF
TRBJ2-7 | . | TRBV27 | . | TGTGCCAGCAGTTTACTAGGCCCCCTTGACGAGCAGTACTTC | CASSLLGPLDEQYF
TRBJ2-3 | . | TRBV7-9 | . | TGTGCCAGCAGCCCCTCCGTAGATACGCAGTATTTT | CASSPSVDTQYF
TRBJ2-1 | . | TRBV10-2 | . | TGCGCCAGCAGTCTGTCGACAGACGCGGCTGTCAATGAGCAGTTCTTC | CASSLSTDAAVNEQFF
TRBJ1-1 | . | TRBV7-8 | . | TGTGCCAGCAGCTTGGGCGACGCCTACACTGAAGCTTTCTTT | CASSLGDAYTEAFF
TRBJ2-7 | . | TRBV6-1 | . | TGTGCCAGTCTGAATTTCCGGGGGACCTACGAGCAGTACTTC | CASLNFRGTYEQYF
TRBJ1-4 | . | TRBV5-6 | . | TGTGCCAGCAGCTTGGGTAGTGAAAAACTGTTTTTT | CASSLGSEKLFF
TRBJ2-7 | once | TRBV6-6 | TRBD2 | TGTGCCAGCAGTGCCGGGACTAGCATCCACGAGCAGTACTTC | CASSAGTSIHEQYF
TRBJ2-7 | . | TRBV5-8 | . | TGTGCCAGCAGCTTTCCCGCCTTGGGTCTCGGACTGGACGAGCAGTACTTC | CASSFPALGLGLDEQYF
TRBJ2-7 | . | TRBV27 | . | TGTGCCAGCAGTTTAGGAAGGGCGGGCTACGAGCAGTACTTC | CASSLGRAGYEQYF
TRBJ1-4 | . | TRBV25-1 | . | TGTGCCAGCAGTGAAATTAGGGGGGGGATTGAAAAACTGTTTTTT | CASSEIRGGIEKLFF
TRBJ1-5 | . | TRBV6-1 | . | TGTGCCAGCAGTCAGTTCAGCGCAGCCAATCAGCCCCAGCATTTT | CASSQFSAANQPQHF
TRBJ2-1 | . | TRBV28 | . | TGTGCCAGCAGTGACGGGGTCGCCTCGGCTGAGCAGTTCTTC | CASSDGVASAEQFF
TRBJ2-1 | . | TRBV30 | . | TGTGCCTGGAGTCTCACCTACAATGAGCAGTTCTTC | CAWSLTYNEQFF
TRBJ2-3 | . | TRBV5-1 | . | TGCGCCAGCAGCTTGGCCGTAGGAATCCCTGACTGGATAGATACGCAGTATTTT | CASSLAVGIPDWIDTQYF
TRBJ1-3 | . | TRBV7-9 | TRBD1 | TGTGCCAGCAGCACCCGCCGATGGGACAGCTCTGGAAACACCATATATTTT | CASSTRRWDSSGNTIYF
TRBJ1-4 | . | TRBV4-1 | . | TGCGCCAGCAGCTGGACAACTAATGAAAAACTGTTTTTT | CASSWTTNEKLFF
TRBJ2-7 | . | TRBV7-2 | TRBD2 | TGTGCCAGCAGCCCCCGGACTAGCGGGTTTGAGGAATACGAGCAGTACTTC | CASSPRTSGFEEYEQYF
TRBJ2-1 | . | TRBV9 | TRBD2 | TGTGCCAGCAGCGATAGCGGGGGGCACTCCTACAATGAGCAGTTCTTC | CASSDSGGHSYNEQFF
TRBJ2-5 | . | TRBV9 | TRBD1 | TGTGCCAGCAGCGCTGGGACAGGGAAAGAGACCCAGTACTTC | CASSAGTGKETQYF
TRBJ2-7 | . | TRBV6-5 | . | TGTGCCAGCAGTTACTCGTCACCCCCCTACGAGCAGTACTTC | CASSYSSPPYEQYF
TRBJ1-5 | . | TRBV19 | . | TGTGCCAGTAGTTCCCGGACGGATAGCAATCAGCCCCAGCATTTT | CASSSRTDSNQPQHF
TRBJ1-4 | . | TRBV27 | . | TGTGCCAGCAGTTTTAGCAACGGGGAAAAACTGTTTTTT | CASSFSNGEKLFF
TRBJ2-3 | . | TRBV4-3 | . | TGCGCCAGCAGCCAAGAGGAGGGCCCCTGGGTGACAGATACGCAGTATTTT | CASSQEEGPWVTDTQYF
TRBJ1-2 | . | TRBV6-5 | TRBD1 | TGTGCCAGCAGAACCCCTAGGGACAGGGTCGATGGCTACACCTTC | CASRTPRDRVDGYTF
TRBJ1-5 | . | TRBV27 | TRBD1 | TGTGCCAGCAGTCCCGGACAGGGGGGCTATAGCAATCAGCCCCAGCATTTT | CASSPGQGGYSNQPQHF
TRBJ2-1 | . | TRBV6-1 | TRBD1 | TGTGCCACCCCGGACAGGGATTACGGCGATGAGCAGTTCTTC | CATPDRDYGDEQFF
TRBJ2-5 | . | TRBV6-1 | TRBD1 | TGTGCCAGCAGTTGGACAGGGACCCAAGAGACCCAGTACTTC | CASSWTGTQETQYF
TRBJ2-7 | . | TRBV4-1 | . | TGCGCCAGCAGCCAACAGGGGCCCTACGAGCAGTACTTC | CASSQQGPYEQYF
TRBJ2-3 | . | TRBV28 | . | TGTGCCAGCAGTTTCTCCGGAGATACGCAGTATTTT | CASSFSGDTQYF
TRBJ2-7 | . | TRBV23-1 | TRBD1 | TGCGCCAGCAGTCAGCGGACAGGGAACGAGCAGTACTTC | CASSQRTGNEQYF
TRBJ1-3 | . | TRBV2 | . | TGTGCCAGCAGTGAAAGTGACACCATATATTTT | CASSESDTIYF
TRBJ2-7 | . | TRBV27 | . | TGTGCCAGCAGTTTTTCCTCGGGACACTACACCTACGAGCAGTACTTC | CASSFSSGHYTYEQYF
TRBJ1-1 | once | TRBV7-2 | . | TGTGCCAGCAGCTTAATCGGGGGTAAACACACTGAAGCTTTCTTT | CASSLIGGKHTEAFF
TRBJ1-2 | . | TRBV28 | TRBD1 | TGTGCCAGCAGTTCTCAGGGGGTGGGCTACACCTTC | CASSSQGVGYTF
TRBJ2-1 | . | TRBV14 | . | TGTGCCAGCAGCCCCCTTTTTCAGGCAGGTCACAATGAGCAGTTCTTC | CASSPLFQAGHNEQFF
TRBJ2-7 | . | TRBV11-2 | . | TGTGCCAGCAGCTTAGGCTCTTCGGGAGTGTACGAGCAGTACTTC | CASSLGSSGVYEQYF
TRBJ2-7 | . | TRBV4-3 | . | TGCGCCAGCAGCCAAGATCGTACGACAGGTCAAGAGCAGTACTTC | CASSQDRTTGQEQYF
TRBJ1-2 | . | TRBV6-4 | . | TGTGCCAGCAGGGACGGTCTTCCCGGTTCTAACTATGGCTACACCTTC | CASRDGLPGSNYGYTF
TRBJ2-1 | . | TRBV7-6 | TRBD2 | TGTGCCAGCAGCCCAGGGACTAGCGGGGGGAATGAGCAGTTCTTC | CASSPGTSGGNEQFF
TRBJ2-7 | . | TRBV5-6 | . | TGTGCCAGCAGCTTGGCCTTGGGGAATCAGTACTTC | CASSLALGNQYF
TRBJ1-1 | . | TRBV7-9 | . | TGTGCCAGCAGCTTAGCAGAGGGCCCTGAAGCTTTCTTT | CASSLAEGPEAFF
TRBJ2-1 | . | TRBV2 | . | TGTGCCAGCAATCTTGGGGTTGAGCAGTTCTTC | CASNLGVEQFF
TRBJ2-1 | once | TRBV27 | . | TGTGCCAGCAGTCCTCCCCAGGGGATCACTGAGCAGTTCTTC | CASSPPQGITEQFF
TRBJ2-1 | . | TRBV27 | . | TGTGCCAGCAGTTTATCCGCGGACGTCCGGGGACCCTACAATGAGCAGTTCTTC | CASSLSADVRGPYNEQFF